Listed below are T cell receptor beta chains from one sample, sequenced in a study of blood T cell repertoires in COVID-19. Here immunoSEQ multiplex PCR was the method, and the copy in TCRdb shows in-frame clones only, minus some. The sample has about 72,000 clones, just over 85% seen once. The source material was peripheral blood. The receptors here all came from a man between 65 and 79 years old with active or convalescent COVID-19. Each CDR3 is given with its conserved first and last residue. The order of the fields is V gene, clone size, CDR3 length, J gene, D gene, CDR3 DNA, CDR3 protein. A D gene is named only where the DNA matches it firmly. Clone size is shown for a subset of rows, as once, few, many or a class of expanded clone.

v_call: TRBV9
clone_size: .
cdr3_length: 16
j_call: TRBJ2-1
d_call: TRBD2
cdr3_nt: TGTGCCAGCAGCGTAGGTAGCGGGAGCTCTTACAATGAGCAGTTCTTC
cdr3_aa: CASSVGSGSSYNEQFF

v_call: TRBV6-2/TRBV6-3
clone_size: .
cdr3_length: 13
j_call: TRBJ2-7
d_call: .
cdr3_nt: TGTGCCAGCAGTTACGGGGCGTACCACGAGCAGTACTTC
cdr3_aa: CASSYGAYHEQYF

v_call: TRBV28
clone_size: .
cdr3_length: 17
j_call: TRBJ1-2
d_call: TRBD1
cdr3_nt: TGTGCCAGCTTGGTTGGGGCTACAGGGGGCTCTAGGTATGGCTACACCTTC
cdr3_aa: CASLVGATGGSRYGYTF

v_call: TRBV7-2
clone_size: .
cdr3_length: 14
j_call: TRBJ2-1
d_call: .
cdr3_nt: TGTGCCAGCAGCTTAGTTAGTTTCCACAATGAGCAGTTCTTC
cdr3_aa: CASSLVSFHNEQFF

v_call: TRBV2
clone_size: .
cdr3_length: 15
j_call: TRBJ2-7
d_call: TRBD2
cdr3_nt: TGTGCCAGCAGTGAAGGGACTAGCGGCTCCTACGAGCAGTACTTC
cdr3_aa: CASSEGTSGSYEQYF

v_call: TRBV9
clone_size: few
cdr3_length: 16
j_call: TRBJ2-7
d_call: TRBD1
cdr3_nt: TGTGCCAGCAGCGTAGGAGGGCCGGGACAGCCAGGCGAGCAGTACTTC
cdr3_aa: CASSVGGPGQPGEQYF

v_call: TRBV21-1
clone_size: .
cdr3_length: 14
j_call: TRBJ1-1
d_call: .
cdr3_nt: TGTGCCACCCCTGGGGGGGGCAGGAACACTGAAGCTTTCTTT
cdr3_aa: CATPGGGRNTEAFF

v_call: TRBV10-3
clone_size: .
cdr3_length: 14
j_call: TRBJ2-2
d_call: .
cdr3_nt: TGTGCCATCAGTCCCGGACAGAACACCGGGGAGCTGTTTTTT
cdr3_aa: CAISPGQNTGELFF

v_call: TRBV5-1
clone_size: .
cdr3_length: 15
j_call: TRBJ2-2
d_call: .
cdr3_nt: TGCGCCAGCACCAGGGAACGGACGAACACCGGGGAGCTGTTTTTT
cdr3_aa: CASTRERTNTGELFF

v_call: TRBV19
clone_size: .
cdr3_length: 16
j_call: TRBJ2-7
d_call: TRBD2
cdr3_nt: TGTGCCAGTAGTACTCAGCGGGAGGGCCCTAACTACGAGCAGTACTTC
cdr3_aa: CASSTQREGPNYEQYF

v_call: TRBV29-1
clone_size: .
cdr3_length: 13
j_call: TRBJ2-5
d_call: TRBD1
cdr3_nt: TGCAGCGTCCTCAGGGGGCTAGGGGAGACCCAGTACTTC
cdr3_aa: CSVLRGLGETQYF

v_call: TRBV28
clone_size: .
cdr3_length: 14
j_call: TRBJ2-3
d_call: .
cdr3_nt: TGTGCCAGCAGTTTTCGGGGGAGGTCAGATACGCAGTATTTT
cdr3_aa: CASSFRGRSDTQYF

v_call: TRBV28
clone_size: .
cdr3_length: 14
j_call: TRBJ1-1
d_call: TRBD1
cdr3_nt: TGTGCCAGCAGACCTGGACAGGGGGCTTTCGAAGCTTTCTTT
cdr3_aa: CASRPGQGAFEAFF

v_call: TRBV6-5
clone_size: few
cdr3_length: 12
j_call: TRBJ2-7
d_call: .
cdr3_nt: TGTGCCAGCAGCTTACAGGGCGACGAGCAGTACTTC
cdr3_aa: CASSLQGDEQYF

v_call: TRBV7-2
clone_size: .
cdr3_length: 13
j_call: TRBJ2-7
d_call: .
cdr3_nt: TGTGCCAGCAGCTTAGTTGACTTCAACGAGCAGTACTTC
cdr3_aa: CASSLVDFNEQYF

v_call: TRBV28
clone_size: .
cdr3_length: 15
j_call: TRBJ1-5
d_call: .
cdr3_nt: TGTGCCAGCAGCTCACAGGGTAGTGGCAATCAGCCCCAGCATTTT
cdr3_aa: CASSSQGSGNQPQHF

v_call: TRBV2
clone_size: .
cdr3_length: 13
j_call: TRBJ1-2
d_call: .
cdr3_nt: TGTGCCAGCTCCACGGACAGTAGCTATGGCTACACCTTC
cdr3_aa: CASSTDSSYGYTF

v_call: TRBV19
clone_size: .
cdr3_length: 15
j_call: TRBJ1-6
d_call: .
cdr3_nt: TGTGCCAGTAGTATCCGTTACAGGTTTAATTCACCCCTCCACTTT
cdr3_aa: CASSIRYRFNSPLHF

v_call: TRBV9
clone_size: .
cdr3_length: 21
j_call: TRBJ2-5
d_call: TRBD2
cdr3_nt: TGTGCCAGCAGCCCACGCGAGGGGGCTAGCGGGAGAGGTGTTGCCGGGGAGACCCAGTACTTC
cdr3_aa: CASSPREGASGRGVAGETQYF

v_call: TRBV5-5
clone_size: .
cdr3_length: 18
j_call: TRBJ1-5
d_call: TRBD1
cdr3_nt: TGTGCCAGCAGCTTGGGCCCCGGGACAGCGTATAGCAATCAGCCCCAGCATTTT
cdr3_aa: CASSLGPGTAYSNQPQHF

v_call: TRBV9
clone_size: .
cdr3_length: 16
j_call: TRBJ1-3
d_call: .
cdr3_nt: TGTGCCAGCAGCTCGGGAGCAGCCGGAGCTGGAAACACCATATATTTT
cdr3_aa: CASSSGAAGAGNTIYF

v_call: TRBV7-9
clone_size: .
cdr3_length: 17
j_call: TRBJ2-3
d_call: .
cdr3_nt: TGTGCCAGCAGTCCCGGGGTTGACTCGAGGGTCACAGATACGCAGTATTTT
cdr3_aa: CASSPGVDSRVTDTQYF

v_call: TRBV7-6
clone_size: once
cdr3_length: 16
j_call: TRBJ2-1
d_call: TRBD2
cdr3_nt: TGTGCCAGCAGCTTACGTAGCGGGACTGTCAGGAATGAGCAGTTCTTC
cdr3_aa: CASSLRSGTVRNEQFF

v_call: TRBV5-1
clone_size: .
cdr3_length: 15
j_call: TRBJ2-5
d_call: .
cdr3_nt: TGCGCCAGCAGCTTGGCACTAGAAGGGGGAGAGACCCAGTACTTC
cdr3_aa: CASSLALEGGETQYF

v_call: TRBV7-2
clone_size: .
cdr3_length: 13
j_call: TRBJ1-1
d_call: .
cdr3_nt: TGTGCCAGCAGCTTACAAAGGGAGACTGAAGCTTTCTTT
cdr3_aa: CASSLQRETEAFF

v_call: TRBV6-5
clone_size: .
cdr3_length: 15
j_call: TRBJ2-2
d_call: TRBD1
cdr3_nt: TGTGCCAGCAGTTACCGGGACAGATACACCGGGGAGCTGTTTTTT
cdr3_aa: CASSYRDRYTGELFF

v_call: TRBV2
clone_size: few
cdr3_length: 15
j_call: TRBJ2-7
d_call: TRBD1
cdr3_nt: TGTGCCAGCAGTGAAGGGAACAGGGGGTACAACGAGCAGTACTTC
cdr3_aa: CASSEGNRGYNEQYF

v_call: TRBV6-5
clone_size: .
cdr3_length: 15
j_call: TRBJ2-2
d_call: TRBD2
cdr3_nt: TGTGCCAGCAGGACCGGACTAGCGGGAGCCGGGGAGCTGTTTTTT
cdr3_aa: CASRTGLAGAGELFF

v_call: TRBV2
clone_size: .
cdr3_length: 14
j_call: TRBJ1-1
d_call: .
cdr3_nt: TGTGCCAGCCGAGAAACAGGGAAGAACACTGAAGCTTTCTTT
cdr3_aa: CASRETGKNTEAFF

v_call: TRBV7-3
clone_size: once
cdr3_length: 14
j_call: TRBJ2-6
d_call: .
cdr3_nt: TGTGCCAGCGGGTTCCTCCAGGTCGCCAACGTCCTGACTTTC
cdr3_aa: CASGFLQVANVLTF

v_call: TRBV6-6
clone_size: few
cdr3_length: 14
j_call: TRBJ1-2
d_call: TRBD1
cdr3_nt: TGTGCCAGCAGCCAACAGGGGAGCTTGTATGGCTACACCTTC
cdr3_aa: CASSQQGSLYGYTF

v_call: TRBV6-4
clone_size: once
cdr3_length: 14
j_call: TRBJ1-2
d_call: TRBD1
cdr3_nt: TGTGCCAGCACCCCAGGACAGGGCGAAATGAGCTACACCTTC
cdr3_aa: CASTPGQGEMSYTF

v_call: TRBV30
clone_size: .
cdr3_length: 14
j_call: TRBJ1-4
d_call: .
cdr3_nt: TGTGCCTGGAGTTGGGTCCCAGTGGGGGGAAAACTGTTTTTT
cdr3_aa: CAWSWVPVGGKLFF

v_call: TRBV28
clone_size: .
cdr3_length: 16
j_call: TRBJ1-1
d_call: TRBD1
cdr3_nt: TGTGCCAGCGGCCGACAGGGGGCCTTTTTGGACACTGAAGCTTTCTTT
cdr3_aa: CASGRQGAFLDTEAFF

v_call: TRBV5-1
clone_size: .
cdr3_length: 16
j_call: TRBJ2-2
d_call: .
cdr3_nt: TGCGCCAGCAGCGCCGTAGCTAGCCCGAACACCGGGGAGCTGTTTTTT
cdr3_aa: CASSAVASPNTGELFF

v_call: TRBV7-2
clone_size: .
cdr3_length: 14
j_call: TRBJ2-1
d_call: .
cdr3_nt: TGTGCCAGCAGCTTAGCCACAAGATACAATGAGCAGTTCTTC
cdr3_aa: CASSLATRYNEQFF

v_call: TRBV28
clone_size: .
cdr3_length: 15
j_call: TRBJ1-2
d_call: TRBD1
cdr3_nt: TGTGCCAGCAGAAGGACAGGGGGCTTGGGCTATGGCTACACCTTC
cdr3_aa: CASRRTGGLGYGYTF